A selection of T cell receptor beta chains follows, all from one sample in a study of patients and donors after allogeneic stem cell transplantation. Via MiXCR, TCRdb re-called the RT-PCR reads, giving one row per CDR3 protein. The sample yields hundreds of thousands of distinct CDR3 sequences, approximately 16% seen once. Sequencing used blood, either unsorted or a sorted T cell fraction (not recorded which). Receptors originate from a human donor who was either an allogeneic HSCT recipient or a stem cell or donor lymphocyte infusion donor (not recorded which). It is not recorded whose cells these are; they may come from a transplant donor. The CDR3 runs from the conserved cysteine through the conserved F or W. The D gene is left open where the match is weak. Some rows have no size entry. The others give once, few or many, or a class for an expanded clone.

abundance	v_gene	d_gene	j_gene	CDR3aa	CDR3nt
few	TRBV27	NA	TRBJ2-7	CASSPLRHENYEQYF	TGTGCCAGCAGCCCACTACGCCACGAGAACTACGAGCAGTACTTC
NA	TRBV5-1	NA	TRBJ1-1	CASLGAGNTEAFF	TGCGCCAGCCTCGGGGCAGGCAACACTGAAGCTTTCTTT
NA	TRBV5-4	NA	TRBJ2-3	CASHSPTDTQYF	TGTGCCAGCCACTCCCCCACAGATACGCAGTATTTT
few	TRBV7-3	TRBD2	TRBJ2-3	CASSETSGGWGGTDTQYF	TGTGCCAGCAGCGAAACTAGCGGGGGCTGGGGGGGCACAGATACGCAGTATTTT
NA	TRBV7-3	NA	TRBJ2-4	CASSSSSAAKNIQYF	TGTGCCAGCAGCTCGAGCTCTGCGGCCAAAAACATTCAGTACTTC
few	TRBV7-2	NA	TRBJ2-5	CASSPFRETQYF	TGTGCCAGCAGCCCTTTCCGGGAGACCCAGTACTTC
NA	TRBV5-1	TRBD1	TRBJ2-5	CASSLSRDRTGTQYF	TGCGCCAGCAGCTTGAGCCGGGACAGAACAGGGACCCAGTACTTC
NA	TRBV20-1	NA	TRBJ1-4	CSAFAGGKLFF	TGCAGTGCATTTGCCGGGGGAAAACTGTTTTTT
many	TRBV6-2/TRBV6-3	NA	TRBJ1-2	CASRNRPTRSETF	TGTGCCAGCAGAAACCGTCCGACGCGGTCTGAAACCTTC
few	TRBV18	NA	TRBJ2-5	CASSPQRGPGETQYF	TGTGCCAGCTCACCACAGCGAGGGCCGGGGGAGACCCAGTACTTC
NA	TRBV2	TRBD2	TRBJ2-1	CASSETSGTYNEQFF	TGTGCCAGCAGTGAAACCAGCGGGACCTACAATGAGCAGTTCTTC
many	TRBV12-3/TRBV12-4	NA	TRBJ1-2	CASSGPFYGYTF	TGTGCCAGCAGCGGCCCTTTCTATGGCTACACCTTC
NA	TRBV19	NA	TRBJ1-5	CASSMIRDSNQPQHF	TGTGCCAGTAGTATGATACGGGATAGCAATCAGCCCCAGCATTTT
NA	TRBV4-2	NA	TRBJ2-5	CASSRKSAVETQYF	TGTGCCAGCAGCCGGAAGAGCGCAGTAGAGACCCAGTACTTC
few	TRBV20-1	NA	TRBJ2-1	CSARVWGDNEQFF	TGCAGTGCTAGAGTCTGGGGGGACAATGAGCAGTTCTTC
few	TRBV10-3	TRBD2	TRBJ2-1	CAISEPGRASDEQFF	TGTGCCATCAGTGAGCCCGGGAGGGCCAGCGATGAGCAGTTCTTC
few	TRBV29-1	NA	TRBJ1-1	CSVEDVKGVIAEAFF	TGCAGCGTTGAAGATGTGAAGGGGGTAATCGCTGAAGCTTTCTTT
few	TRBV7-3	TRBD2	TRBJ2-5	CASSLIASGGPTQYF	TGTGCCAGCAGCTTAATAGCTAGCGGGGGCCCGACCCAGTACTTC
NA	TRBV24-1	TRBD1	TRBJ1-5	CATSEPGTGNNQPQHF	TGTGCCACCAGTGAACCCGGGACAGGGAACAATCAGCCCCAGCATTTT
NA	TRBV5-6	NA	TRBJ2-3	CASSFGSTDTQYF	TGTGCCAGCAGCTTTGGGAGTACAGATACGCAGTATTTT
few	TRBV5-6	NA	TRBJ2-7	CASSLSKSYEQYF	TGTGCCAGCAGCTTGTCCAAATCCTACGAGCAGTACTTC
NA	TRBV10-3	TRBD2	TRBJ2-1	CAISSTSGRLNEQFF	TGTGCCATCAGTTCGACTAGCGGGAGACTGAATGAGCAGTTCTTC
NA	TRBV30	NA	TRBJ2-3	CAWSSGGSDTQYF	TGTGCCTGGAGTTCAGGGGGGTCAGATACGCAGTATTTT
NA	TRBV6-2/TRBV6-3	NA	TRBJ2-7	CASSYQGATYEQYF	TGTGCCAGCAGTTACCAGGGTGCTACCTACGAGCAGTACTTC
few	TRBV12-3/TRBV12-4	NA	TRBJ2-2	CASSLRRTMAGELFF	TGTGCCAGCAGCCTACGGCGAACGATGGCCGGGGAGCTGTTTTTT
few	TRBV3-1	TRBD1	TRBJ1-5	CASSDRGRGQPQHF	TGTGCCAGCAGCGACAGGGGGCGAGGACAGCCCCAGCATTTT
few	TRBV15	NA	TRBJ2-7	CATSRDPGRSYEQYF	TGTGCCACCAGCAGAGACCCGGGCCGCTCCTACGAGCAGTACTTC
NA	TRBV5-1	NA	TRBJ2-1	CASGLGNEQFF	TGCGCCAGCGGACTGGGGAATGAGCAGTTCTTC
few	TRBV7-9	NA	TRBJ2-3	CASSPIDTQYF	TGTGCCAGCAGCCCTATAGATACGCAGTATTTT
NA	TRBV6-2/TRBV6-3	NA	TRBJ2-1	CASSNFRDFLKGNEQFF	TGTGCCAGCAGCAACTTCCGGGACTTCCTCAAGGGGAATGAGCAGTTCTTC
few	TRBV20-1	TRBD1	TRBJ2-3	CSASPPGQGATDTQYF	TGCAGTGCATCCCCGCCGGGACAGGGGGCGACAGATACGCAGTATTTT